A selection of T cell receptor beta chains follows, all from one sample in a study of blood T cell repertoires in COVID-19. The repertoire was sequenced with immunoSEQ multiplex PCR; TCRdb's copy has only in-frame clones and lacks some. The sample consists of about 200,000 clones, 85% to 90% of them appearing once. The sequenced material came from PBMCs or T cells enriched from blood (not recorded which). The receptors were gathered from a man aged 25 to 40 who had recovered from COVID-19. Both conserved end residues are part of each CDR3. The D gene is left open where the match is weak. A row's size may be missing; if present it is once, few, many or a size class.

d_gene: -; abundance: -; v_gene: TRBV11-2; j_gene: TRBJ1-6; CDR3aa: CASSFGGSSPLHF; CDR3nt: TGTGCCAGCAGCTTCGGGGGAAGTTCACCCCTCCACTTT
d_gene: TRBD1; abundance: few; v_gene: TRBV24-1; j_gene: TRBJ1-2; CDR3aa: CATSDWGQGVGGYTF; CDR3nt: TGTGCCACCAGTGATTGGGGACAGGGCGTCGGTGGCTACACCTTC
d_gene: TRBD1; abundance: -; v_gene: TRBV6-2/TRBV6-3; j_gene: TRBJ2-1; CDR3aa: CASSFDRVAYNEQFF; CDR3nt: TGTGCCAGCAGCTTCGACAGGGTGGCCTACAATGAGCAGTTCTTC
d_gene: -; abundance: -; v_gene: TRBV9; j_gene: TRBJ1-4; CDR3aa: CASSVGAQNEKLFF; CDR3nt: TGTGCCAGCAGCGTGGGGGCGCAGAATGAAAAACTGTTTTTT
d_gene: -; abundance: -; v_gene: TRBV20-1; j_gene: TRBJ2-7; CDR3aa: CSASAGDINYEQYF; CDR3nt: TGCAGTGCTAGTGCCGGGGACATTAACTACGAGCAGTACTTC
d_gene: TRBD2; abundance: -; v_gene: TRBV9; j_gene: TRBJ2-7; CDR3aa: CASSVTSGGNSYEQYF; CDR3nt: TGTGCCAGCAGCGTAACTAGCGGGGGGAACTCCTACGAGCAGTACTTC
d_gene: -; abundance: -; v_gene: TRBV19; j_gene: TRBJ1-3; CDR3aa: CASSIVLQALGNTIYF; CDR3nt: TGTGCCAGTAGTATAGTTCTACAGGCACTCGGAAACACCATATATTTT
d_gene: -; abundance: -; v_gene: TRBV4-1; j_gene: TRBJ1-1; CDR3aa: CASSQARRQGPMNTEAFF; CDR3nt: TGCGCCAGCAGCCAAGCTCGCCGGCAGGGCCCTATGAACACTGAAGCTTTCTTT
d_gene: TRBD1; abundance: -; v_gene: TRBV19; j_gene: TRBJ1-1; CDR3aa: CASRGDSKKNTEAFF; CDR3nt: TGTGCCAGTAGGGGGGACAGCAAGAAGAACACTGAAGCTTTCTTT
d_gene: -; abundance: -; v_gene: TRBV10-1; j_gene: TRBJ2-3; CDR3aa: CASSEGGADTQYF; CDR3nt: TGCGCCAGCAGTGAGGGGGGCGCAGATACGCAGTATTTT
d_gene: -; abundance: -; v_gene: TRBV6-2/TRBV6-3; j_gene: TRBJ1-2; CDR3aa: CASSYSQQNTYGYTF; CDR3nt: TGTGCCAGCAGTTACTCCCAACAAAACACCTATGGCTACACCTTC
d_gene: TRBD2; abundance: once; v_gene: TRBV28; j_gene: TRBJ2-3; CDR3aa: CASSFGLAGDADTQYF; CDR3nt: TGTGCCAGCAGTTTCGGACTAGCGGGAGACGCAGATACGCAGTATTTT
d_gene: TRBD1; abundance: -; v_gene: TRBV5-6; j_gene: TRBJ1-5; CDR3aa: CASSTGTGGFNQPQHF; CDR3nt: TGTGCCAGCAGCACCGGGACAGGGGGCTTCAATCAGCCCCAGCATTTT
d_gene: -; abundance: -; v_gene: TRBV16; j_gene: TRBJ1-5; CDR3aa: CASSQYGRGVNQPQHF; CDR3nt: TGTGCCAGCAGCCAATATGGCAGGGGTGTGAATCAGCCCCAGCATTTT
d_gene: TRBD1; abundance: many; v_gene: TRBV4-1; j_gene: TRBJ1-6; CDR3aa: CASSDKPQGIGGPLHF; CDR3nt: TGCGCCAGCAGCGATAAGCCACAGGGGATTGGTGGACCCCTCCACTTT
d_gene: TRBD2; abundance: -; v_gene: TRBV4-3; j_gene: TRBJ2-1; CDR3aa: CASSQGLAGVLNEQFF; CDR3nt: TGCGCCAGCAGCCAAGGATTAGCGGGAGTACTTAATGAGCAGTTCTTC
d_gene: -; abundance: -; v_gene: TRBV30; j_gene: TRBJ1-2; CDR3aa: CAWSRAGLAYGYTF; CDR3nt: TGTGCCTGGAGTCGGGCAGGGCTTGCCTATGGCTACACCTTC
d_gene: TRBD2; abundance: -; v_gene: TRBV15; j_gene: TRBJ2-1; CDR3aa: CATSRDYGLAGGEGEQFF; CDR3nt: TGTGCCACCAGCAGAGATTATGGGCTAGCGGGAGGGGAGGGTGAGCAGTTCTTC
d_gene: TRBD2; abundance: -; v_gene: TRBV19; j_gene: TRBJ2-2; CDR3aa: CASSISSGSTGELFF; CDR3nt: TGTGCCAGTAGTATCTCTAGCGGGAGCACCGGGGAGCTGTTTTTT
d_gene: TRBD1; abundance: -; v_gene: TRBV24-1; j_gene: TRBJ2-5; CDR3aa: CATSERGQGTQYF; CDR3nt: TGTGCCACCAGTGAGCGTGGACAGGGGACCCAGTACTTC
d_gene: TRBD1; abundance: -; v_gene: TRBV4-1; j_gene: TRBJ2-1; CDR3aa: CASSPRPEGAIQKFF; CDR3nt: TGCGCCAGCAGCCCCCGCCCTGAGGGGGCGATACAAAAGTTCTTC
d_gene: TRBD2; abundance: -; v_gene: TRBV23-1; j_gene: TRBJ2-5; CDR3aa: CASTGAPSGGALQETQYF; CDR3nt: TGCGCCAGCACTGGGGCTCCTAGCGGGGGGGCCCTCCAAGAGACCCAGTACTTC
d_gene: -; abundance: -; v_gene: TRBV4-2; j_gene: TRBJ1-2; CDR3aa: CASSQDRDFNYGYTF; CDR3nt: TGTGCCAGCAGCCAAGATCGGGATTTTAACTATGGCTACACCTTC